Following are 10 T cell receptor beta chains from one sample sequenced in a study of T cells in Graves' hyperthyroidism and ophthalmopathy. Researchers took RNA transcripts and amplified the TCR beta CDR3 regions from them. When the TCR CDR3 underwent first-round RT-PCR, the HTBI primer set was used. TCRdb itself ran the multiplex PCR reads through MiXCR, one entry per CDR3 protein. The data show 450,000 to 700,000 distinct CDR3 sequences, under 60% seen once. Sequencing was performed on peripheral blood or thyroid tissue (not recorded which). The receptors derive from an adult woman with Graves' disease, either hyperthyroidism or ophthalmopathy (not recorded which).

The CDR3: CSAIWQGSRNTIYF. CDR3 in DNA: TGCAGTGCTATCTGGCAGGGATCTAGAAACACCATATATTTT. V gene TRBV20-1 combines with J gene TRBJ1-3; maybe TRBD1 (5 bases). V was clipped by 4 bases and J by 5 bases, with 15 bases between them. Germline CDR1 reads DFQATT; CDR2 reads SNEGSKA (reference sequence). The CDR3 consists of 14 residues.

The rearrangement links TRBV11-2 to TRBJ2-7; 7 positions match TRBD1. The J call may be faulty, since TRBJ2-1 better matches the DNA end. Germline-derived CDR1 and CDR2 are SGHAT and FQNNGV. The CDR3 spans 12 residues. CDR3: CASSRQGGEQFF. The CDR3 DNA reads TGTGCCAGCAGCCGACAGGGTGGTGAGCAGTTCTTC.

This clonotype was detected many times. This chain's CDR3 is CATSRHPASNEKLFF. The CDR3 region has the DNA TGTGCCACCAGCAGACACCCCGCGTCTAATGAAAAACTGTTTTTT. The gene calls are TRBV15 and TRBJ1-4, with D hard to call. The germline V gene has CDR1 LNHNV and CDR2 YYDKDF (reference sequence). The CDR3 extends over 15 amino acids. V lost 2 bases to trimming and J lost 3 bases, with 10 bases between them.

V usage is TRBV29-1 and J usage is TRBJ2-5; D unclear. CDR3 length: 14 residues. With 6 bases removed from V and 4 bases from J, the gap between germline ends came to 18 bases. CDR1 SQVTM and CDR2 ANQGSEA come from the germline V gene. This CDR3 reads CSVLNGEVGETQYF. CDR3 DNA sequence: TGCAGCGTACTGAATGGTGAGGTTGGAGAGACCCAGTACTTC.

On this clonotype itself: The CDR3 ends on some other residue instead of the conserved phenylalanine or tryptophan, so this is likely a read error. Because the CDR3's place on the DNA is in doubt, the DNA is left out and the CDR3 is given as listed by TCRdb. The chain recombines TRBV12-3 or TRBV12-4 with TRBJ1-1. The CDR3 numbers 8 amino acids, ends counted. CDR3 region: CASSSSTD.

This clonotype was found a few times. This chain links TRBV20-1 with TRBJ1-5; D is perhaps TRBD1 (5 bases). The CDR3 length is 16 residues. Trimming stripped 5 bases from V and 1 base from J, with 18 bases between. Germline CDR1 is DFQATT and CDR2 is SNEGSKA (reference sequence). CDR3 DNA: TGCAGTGCTTCCCCACGCAGGGAAGACAGCAATCAGCCCCAGCATTTT. Amino acid sequence: CSASPRREDSNQPQHF.

This clonotype was found once. The rearrangement links TRBV20-1 to TRBJ2-3, with 7 nucleotides matching TRBD2. Germline V gene sequence: CDR1 DFQATT, CDR2 SNEGSKA (reference sequence). The CDR3 has 15 amino acids. V gave up 5 bases and J gave up 0 bases; unmatched junction bases: 8. The CDR3 DNA sequence: TGCAGTGCTGGGATGCGGGAGACTAGCACAGATACGCAGTATTTT. Translated, it gives CSAGMRETSTDTQYF.

The gene calls are TRBV2 and TRBJ2-6; no definite D call. V lost 5 bases and J 2 bases, leaving 13 bases between the germline ends. CDR3 length: 16 residues. The germline gives CDR1 SNHLY, CDR2 FYNNEI. The CDR3 protein is CASSRETSTGANVLTF. In DNA, the CDR3 is TGTGCCAGCAGTAGGGAAACATCGACTGGGGCCAACGTCCTGACTTTC.

About this clonotype itself: The conserved final phenylalanine or tryptophan is absent from the CDR3, which likely points to a read error. This sequence joins TRBV7-2 and TRBJ1-2; D remains ambiguous. CDR1 and CDR2 from the germline V gene are SGHTA and FQGNSA. CDR3 length equals 14 residues. The CDR3 sequence: CASSLAHPNYGYTL. CDR3 coding DNA: TGCGCCAGCAGCTTAGCACACCCCAACTATGGCTACACCCTC.

Only a few counts were recorded for this clonotype. The V call is TRBV19, the J call TRBJ1-2; the D is unclear. Trimming removed 5 bases from V and 4 bases from J, with 8 bases in between. The CDR3 covers 12 residues. Germline-derived CDR1 and CDR2 are LNHDA and SQIVND (reference sequence). The DNA of the CDR3 is TGTGCCAGTAGTCAAATTCGCTATGGCTACACCTTC. This sequence encodes CASSQIRYGYTF.